The clone carrying this T cell receptor (beta chain) has more than one count but fewer than ten. These data belong to a study of blood T cell repertoires in COVID-19. Authors' analysis steps: From reference gene primer amplification, estimates of nucleated cell counts were derived. Repertoires were generated with immunoSEQ multiplex PCR, while TCRdb's copy carries only in-frame clones and drops some. That table furnishes V, J and clone size, whereas the DNA furnished D and trimming. The table shows approximately 440,000 clones, with roughly 90% occurring only once. In Cohort 3, a recovered donor had either two negative PCRs, clearance, or symptom resolution. CDR3 length: 15 residues. V lost 4 bases and J 4 bases, leaving 11 bases between the germline ends. The germline V gene encodes CDR1 SNHLY and CDR2 FYNNEI.

The chain recombines TRBV2 with TRBJ2-6; D unclear. The sample was PBMCs or T cells enriched from blood (not recorded which). The source of this sequence is a woman aged 18 to 35 who had recovered from COVID-19. The CDR3 region has the DNA TGTGCCAGCAGTGGGGCCCTACCGGGGGCCAACGTCCTGACTTTC. It codes for CASSGALPGANVLTF.